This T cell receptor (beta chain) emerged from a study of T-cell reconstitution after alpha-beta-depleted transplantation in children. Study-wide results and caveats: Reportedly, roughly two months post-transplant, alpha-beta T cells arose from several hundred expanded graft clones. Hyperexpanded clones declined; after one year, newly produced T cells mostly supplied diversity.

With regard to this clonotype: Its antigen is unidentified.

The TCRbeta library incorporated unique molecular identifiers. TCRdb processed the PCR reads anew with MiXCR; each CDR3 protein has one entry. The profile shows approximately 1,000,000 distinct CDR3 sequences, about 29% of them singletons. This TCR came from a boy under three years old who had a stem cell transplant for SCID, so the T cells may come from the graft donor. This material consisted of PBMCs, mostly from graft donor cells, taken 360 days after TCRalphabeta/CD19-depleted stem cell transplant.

The CDR3: CASSPTDRGHTEAFF. The CDR3 bases are TGTGCCAGCAGCCCCACGGACAGGGGGCACACTGAAGCTTTCTTT. This rearrangement joins TRBV12-3 or TRBV12-4 to TRBJ1-1, with TRBD1 matching over 11 bases. This CDR3 region has 15 residues. The J segment lost 3 bases and the V segment lost 6 bases, leaving 6 bases of the junction unmatched.